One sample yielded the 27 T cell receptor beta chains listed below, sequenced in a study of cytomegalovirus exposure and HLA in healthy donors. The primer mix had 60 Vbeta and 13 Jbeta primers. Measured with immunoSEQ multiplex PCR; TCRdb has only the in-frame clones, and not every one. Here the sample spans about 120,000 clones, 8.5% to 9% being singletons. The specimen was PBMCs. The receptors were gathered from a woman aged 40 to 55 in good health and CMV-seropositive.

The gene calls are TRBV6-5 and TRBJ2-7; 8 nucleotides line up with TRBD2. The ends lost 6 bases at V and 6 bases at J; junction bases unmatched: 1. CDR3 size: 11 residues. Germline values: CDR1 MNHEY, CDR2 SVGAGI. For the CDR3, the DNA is TGTGCCAGCAGCCGGGGGGGCGAGCAGTACTTC. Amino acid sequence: CASSRGGEQYF.

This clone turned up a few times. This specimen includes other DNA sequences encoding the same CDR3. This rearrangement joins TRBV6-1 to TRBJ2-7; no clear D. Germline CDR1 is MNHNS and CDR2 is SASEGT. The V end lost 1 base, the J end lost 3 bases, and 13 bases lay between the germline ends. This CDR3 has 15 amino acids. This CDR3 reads CASSEGAAWLYEQYF. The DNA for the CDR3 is TGTGCCAGCAGTGAAGGGGCAGCATGGCTCTACGAGCAGTACTTC.

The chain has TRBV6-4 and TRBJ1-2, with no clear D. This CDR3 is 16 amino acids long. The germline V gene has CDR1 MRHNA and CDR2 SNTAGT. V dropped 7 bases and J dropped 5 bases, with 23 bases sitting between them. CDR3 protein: CASTRMRARARYGYTF. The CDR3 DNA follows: TGTGCCAGCACCCGGATGAGGGCAAGGGCTAGGTATGGCTACACCTTC.

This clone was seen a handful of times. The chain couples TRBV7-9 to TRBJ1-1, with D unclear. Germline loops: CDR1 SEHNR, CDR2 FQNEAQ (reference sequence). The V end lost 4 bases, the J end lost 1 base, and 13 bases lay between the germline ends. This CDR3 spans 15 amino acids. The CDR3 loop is CASSWAEGPNTEAFF. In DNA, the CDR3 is TGTGCCAGCAGCTGGGCTGAGGGCCCGAACACTGAAGCTTTCTTT.

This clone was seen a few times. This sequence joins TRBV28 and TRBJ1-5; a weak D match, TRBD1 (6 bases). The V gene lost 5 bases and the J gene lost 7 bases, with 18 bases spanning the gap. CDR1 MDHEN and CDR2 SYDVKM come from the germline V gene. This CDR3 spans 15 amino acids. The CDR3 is CASSIARGEGQPQHF. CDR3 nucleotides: TGTGCCAGCAGTATAGCCAGGGGAGAAGGACAGCCCCAGCATTTT.

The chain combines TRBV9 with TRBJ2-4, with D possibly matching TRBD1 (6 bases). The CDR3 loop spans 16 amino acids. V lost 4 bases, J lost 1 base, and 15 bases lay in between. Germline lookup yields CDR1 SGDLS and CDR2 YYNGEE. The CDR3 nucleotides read TGTGCCAGCAGCCTATACAGGGAAGTGGCCAAAAACATTCAGTACTTC. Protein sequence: CASSLYREVAKNIQYF.

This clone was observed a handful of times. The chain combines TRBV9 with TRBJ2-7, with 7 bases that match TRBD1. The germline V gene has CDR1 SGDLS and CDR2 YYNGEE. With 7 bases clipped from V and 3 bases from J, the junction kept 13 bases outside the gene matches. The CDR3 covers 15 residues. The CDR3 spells CASRSDRESFYEQYF. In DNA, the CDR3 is TGTGCCAGCCGATCCGACAGGGAGAGTTTCTACGAGCAGTACTTC.

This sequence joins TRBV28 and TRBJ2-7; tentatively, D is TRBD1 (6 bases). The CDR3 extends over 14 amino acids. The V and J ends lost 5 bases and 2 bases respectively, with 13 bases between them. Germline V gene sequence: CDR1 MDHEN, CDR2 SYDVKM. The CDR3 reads CASSLQGYAYEQYF. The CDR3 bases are TGTGCCAGCAGTCTACAGGGTTATGCCTACGAGCAGTACTTC.

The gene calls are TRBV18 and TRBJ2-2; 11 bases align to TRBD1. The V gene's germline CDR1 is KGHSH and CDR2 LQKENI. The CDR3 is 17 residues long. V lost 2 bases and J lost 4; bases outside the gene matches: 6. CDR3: CASSPSGQGAGTGELFF. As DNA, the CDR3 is TGTGCCAGCTCACCATCCGGACAGGGGGCTGGCACCGGGGAGCTGTTTTTT.

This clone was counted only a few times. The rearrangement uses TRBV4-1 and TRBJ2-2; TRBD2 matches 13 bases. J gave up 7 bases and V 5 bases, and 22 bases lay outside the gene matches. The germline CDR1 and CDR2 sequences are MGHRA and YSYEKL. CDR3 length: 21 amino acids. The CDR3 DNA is TGCGCCAGCAGCTTCCCCCCGGGACTAGCGGGGAGGGGGGAGCGGAACGGGGAGCTGTTTTTT. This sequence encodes CASSFPPGLAGRGERNGELFF.

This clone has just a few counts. CDR3 sequence reads: CASSLRHAGELFF. Here the CDR3 DNA reads TGTGCCAGCAGCTTACGACACGCCGGGGAGCTGTTTTTT. This chain connects TRBV7-2 to TRBJ2-2; D is unclear. This CDR3 spans 13 amino acids. The V gene lost 2 bases and the J gene lost 6 bases, with 7 bases spanning the gap. Germline V lookup: CDR1 SGHTA, CDR2 FQGNSA.

CDR3 protein: CATSRDPGTASSYNEQFF. The CDR3 DNA sequence: TGTGCCACCAGCAGAGACCCGGGGACAGCTAGCTCCTACAATGAGCAGTTCTTC. The J gene is TRBJ2-1, the V gene TRBV15; 7 nucleotides align to TRBD1. The V and J ends lost 0 bases and 0 bases, in that order; junction bases with no gene match: 8. The germline V gene encodes CDR1 LNHNV and CDR2 YYDKDF (reference sequence). The CDR3 is 18 residues long.

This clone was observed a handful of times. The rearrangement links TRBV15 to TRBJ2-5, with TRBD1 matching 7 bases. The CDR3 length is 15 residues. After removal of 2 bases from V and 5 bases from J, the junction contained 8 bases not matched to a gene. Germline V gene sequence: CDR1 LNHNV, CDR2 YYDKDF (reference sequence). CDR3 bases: TGTGCCACCAGCAGAATACAGGGGTGGTCGGAGACCCAGTACTTC. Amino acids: CATSRIQGWSETQYF.

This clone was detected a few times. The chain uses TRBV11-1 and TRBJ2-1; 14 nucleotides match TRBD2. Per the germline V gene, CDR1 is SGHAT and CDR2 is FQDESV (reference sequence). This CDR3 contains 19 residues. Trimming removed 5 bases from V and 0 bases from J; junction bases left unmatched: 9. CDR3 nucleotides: TGTGCCAGCAGCAATCCGGGACTAGCGGGGGTAAGCTCCTACAATGAGCAGTTCTTC. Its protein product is CASSNPGLAGVSSYNEQFF.

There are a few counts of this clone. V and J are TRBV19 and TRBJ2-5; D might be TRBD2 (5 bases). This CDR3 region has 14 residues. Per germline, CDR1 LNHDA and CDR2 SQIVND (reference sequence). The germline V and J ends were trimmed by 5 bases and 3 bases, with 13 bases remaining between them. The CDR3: CASSADWKEETQYF. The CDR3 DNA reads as TGTGCCAGTAGTGCGGACTGGAAGGAAGAGACCCAGTACTTC.

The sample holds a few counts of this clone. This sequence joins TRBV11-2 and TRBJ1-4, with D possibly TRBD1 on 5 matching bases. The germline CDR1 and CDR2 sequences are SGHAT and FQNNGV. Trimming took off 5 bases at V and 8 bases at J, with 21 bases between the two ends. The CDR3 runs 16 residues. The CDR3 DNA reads TGTGCCAGCAGCCCTCAGGGCACCTCGGGTGGCGAAAAACTGTTTTTT. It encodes CASSPQGTSGGEKLFF.

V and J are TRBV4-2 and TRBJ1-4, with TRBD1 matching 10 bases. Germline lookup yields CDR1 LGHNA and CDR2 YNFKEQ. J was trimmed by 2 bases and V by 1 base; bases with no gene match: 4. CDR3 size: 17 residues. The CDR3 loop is CASSQVRGQGTNEKLFF. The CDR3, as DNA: TGTGCCAGCAGCCAAGTCAGGGGACAGGGGACTAATGAAAAACTGTTTTTT.

CDR3 residues: CASSHKGGPSDTQYF. CDR3 sequence (DNA): TGCGCCAGCAGCCATAAGGGGGGGCCGTCGGATACGCAGTATTTT. This chain connects TRBV5-1 to TRBJ2-3, with a tentative D call TRBD2 (7 bases). The germline gives CDR1 SGHRS, CDR2 YFSETQ. V was shortened by 4 bases and J by 6 bases, with 18 bases between the two germline ends. This CDR3 contains 15 residues.

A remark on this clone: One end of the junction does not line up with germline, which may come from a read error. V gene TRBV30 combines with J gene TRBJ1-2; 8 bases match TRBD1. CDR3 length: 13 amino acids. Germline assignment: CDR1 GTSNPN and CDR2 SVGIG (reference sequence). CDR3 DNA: TGTGACTGGGGTGACAGGGGAGCCTATGGCTACACCTTC. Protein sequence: CDWGDRGAYGYTF. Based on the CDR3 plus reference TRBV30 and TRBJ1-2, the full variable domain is SQTIHQWPATLVQPVGSPLSLECTVEGTSNPNLYWYRQAAGRGLQLLFYSVGIGQISSEVPQNLSASRPQDRQFILSSKKLLLSDSGFYLCDWGDRGAYGYTFGSGTRLTVV.

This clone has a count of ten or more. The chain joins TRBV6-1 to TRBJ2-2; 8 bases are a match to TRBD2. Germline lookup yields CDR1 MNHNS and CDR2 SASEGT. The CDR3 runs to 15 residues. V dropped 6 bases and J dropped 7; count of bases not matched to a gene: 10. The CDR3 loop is CASSETSGGSGELFF. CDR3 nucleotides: TGTGCCAGCAGCGAGACCAGCGGGGGTAGCGGGGAGCTGTTTTTT.

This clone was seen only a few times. The CDR3 bases are TGTGCCAGCTCGGGACAGGGTTTCGGTCAGCCCCAGCATTTT. Translating gives CASSGQGFGQPQHF. The J gene is TRBJ1-5, the V gene TRBV25-1; 9 bases match TRBD1. Germline V gene sequence: CDR1 MGHDK, CDR2 SYGVNS. With V trimmed by 8 bases and J by 6 bases, 8 bases remained unmatched. The CDR3 contains 14 residues.

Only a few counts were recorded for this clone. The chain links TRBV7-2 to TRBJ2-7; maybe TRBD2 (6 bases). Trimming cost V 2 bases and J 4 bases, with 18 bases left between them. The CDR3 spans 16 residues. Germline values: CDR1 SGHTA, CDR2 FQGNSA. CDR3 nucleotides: TGTGCCAGCAGCTTATATGGGCCTCGGGCGGGGTACGAGCAGTACTTC. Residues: CASSLYGPRAGYEQYF.

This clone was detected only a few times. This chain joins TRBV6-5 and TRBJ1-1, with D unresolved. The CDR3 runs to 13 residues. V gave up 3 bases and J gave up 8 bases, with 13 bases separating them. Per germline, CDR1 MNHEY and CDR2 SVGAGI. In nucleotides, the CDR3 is TGTGCCAGCAGTTATGGGCAGGTCGGAGAAGCTTTCTTT. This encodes CASSYGQVGEAFF.

The CDR3: CASSLSRIHEQFF. The CDR3 coding sequence is TGTGCCAGCAGCTTGTCTAGGATCCATGAGCAGTTCTTC. This chain uses TRBV5-5 with TRBJ2-1; D unresolved. Trimming took 1 base from V and 8 from J, leaving 10 bases between them. Germline loops: CDR1 SGHKS, CDR2 YYEKEE (reference sequence). This CDR3 is built from 13 residues.

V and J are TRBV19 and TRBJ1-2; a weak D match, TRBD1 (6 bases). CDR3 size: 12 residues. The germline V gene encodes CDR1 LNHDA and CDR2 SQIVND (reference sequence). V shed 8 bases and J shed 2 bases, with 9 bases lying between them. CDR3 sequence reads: CASEQGNYGYTF. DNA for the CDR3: TGTGCCAGTGAACAGGGAAACTATGGCTACACCTTC.

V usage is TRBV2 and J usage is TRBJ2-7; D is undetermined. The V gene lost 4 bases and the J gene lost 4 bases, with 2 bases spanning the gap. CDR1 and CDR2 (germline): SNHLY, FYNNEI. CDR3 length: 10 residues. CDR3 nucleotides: TGTGCCAGCAGTGCGTACGAGCAGTACTTC. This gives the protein CASSAYEQYF.

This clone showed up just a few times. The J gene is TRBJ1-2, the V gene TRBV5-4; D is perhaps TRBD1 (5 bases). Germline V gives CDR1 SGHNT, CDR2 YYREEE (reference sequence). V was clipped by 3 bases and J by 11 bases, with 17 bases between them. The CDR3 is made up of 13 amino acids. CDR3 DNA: TGTGCCAGCAGCTCCTCCGGGACTCCTGGATACACCTTC. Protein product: CASSSSGTPGYTF.